One and the same sample provided the 21 T cell receptor beta chains below, sequenced in a study of identifying expanded T cells in peripheral blood. Sequencing used immunoSEQ multiplex PCR; TCRdb keeps in-frame clones, though not all of them. The table has around 70,000 clones, 85% to 90% seen once; the top ten hold under 3.5%. What was sequenced was blood. Source of these receptors: a person between 18 and 75 years old in good health.

The V call is TRBV19, the J call TRBJ2-3, with 7 bases lining up with TRBD1. The CDR3 sequence is 16 residues long. The V segment lost 3 bases and the J segment 5 bases; nucleotides outside the gene matches: 11. The germline V gene encodes CDR1 LNHDA and CDR2 SQIVND (reference sequence). The CDR3 DNA sequence: TGTGCCAGTAGTATCCCTTTCGGGACAGCTCAAGATACGCAGTATTTT. It translates to CASSIPFGTAQDTQYF.

The chain is built from TRBV2 and TRBJ2-5, with D perhaps given as TRBD1 or TRBD2 (6 bases each). Germline CDR1 is SNHLY and CDR2 is FYNNEI. This CDR3 region has 14 residues. Trimming stripped 7 bases from V and 0 bases from J, with 12 bases between. The CDR3 sequence is CASMEGDYQETQYF. The CDR3 DNA is TGTGCCAGCATGGAGGGGGACTACCAAGAGACCCAGTACTTC. Together with reference TRBV2 and TRBJ2-5, the CDR3 gives the full variable domain: EPEVTQTPSHQVTQMGQEVILRCVPISNHLYFYWYRQILGQKVEFLVSFYNNEISEKSEIFDDQFSVERPDGSNFTLKIRSTKLEDSAMYFCASMEGDYQETQYFGPGTRLLVL.

The V and J genes are TRBV9 and TRBJ2-3, with D hard to call. The CDR3 covers 14 residues. Germline values: CDR1 SGDLS, CDR2 YYNGEE. V lost 0 bases to trimming and J lost 0 bases, with 5 bases between them. The CDR3 protein is CASSVVFSTDTQYF. DNA for the CDR3: TGTGCCAGCAGCGTAGTCTTTAGCACAGATACGCAGTATTTT. Full variable domain (remainder filled in from reference TRBV9 and TRBJ2-3): DSGVTQTPKHLITATGQRVTLRCSPRSGDLSVYWYQQSLDQGLQFLIQYYNGEERAKGNILERFSAQQFPDLHSELNLSSLELGDSALYFCASSVVFSTDTQYFGPGTRLTVL.

The J gene is TRBJ2-5, the V gene TRBV6-5; D is perhaps TRBD1 (6 bases). V lost 2 bases to trimming and J lost 5 bases, with 18 bases between them. The CDR3 contains 16 residues. Per germline, CDR1 MNHEY and CDR2 SVGAGI. The CDR3 loop is CASSYSRDTKGETQYF. In DNA, the CDR3 is TGTGCCAGCAGTTACAGCCGGGACACCAAAGGGGAGACCCAGTACTTC.

The J gene is TRBJ2-5, the V gene TRBV11-2; TRBD1 is a possible D gene (6 bases). CDR3 length: 12 amino acids. Germline values: CDR1 SGHAT, CDR2 FQNNGV. Trimming left V 5 bases short and J 5 bases short, with 9 bases between. DNA of the CDR3: TGTGCCAGCAGCCAGGGGTGGGAGACCCAGTACTTC. Its translation: CASSQGWETQYF.

The chain joins TRBV14 to TRBJ2-3; 8 nucleotides line up with TRBD2. The junction had 13 bases not matched to a gene; V was cut back by 4 bases and J by 4 bases. CDR3 length: 17 amino acids. CDR1 and CDR2 (germline): SGHDN, FVKESK. CDR3 region: CASSRVLVGGRSDTQYF. CDR3 nucleotide sequence: TGTGCCAGCAGCCGTGTCCTAGTCGGCGGGAGGTCAGATACGCAGTATTTT.

This rearrangement joins TRBV9 to TRBJ1-1; no definite D call. Deletions cut 4 bases from V and 2 bases from J, with 9 bases between. Per germline, CDR1 SGDLS and CDR2 YYNGEE. This CDR3 contains 13 residues. This chain's CDR3 is CASSPEANTEAFF. The CDR3, as DNA: TGTGCCAGCAGCCCCGAAGCCAACACTGAAGCTTTCTTT. Together with reference TRBV9 and TRBJ1-1, the CDR3 gives the full variable domain: DSGVTQTPKHLITATGQRVTLRCSPRSGDLSVYWYQQSLDQGLQFLIQYYNGEERAKGNILERFSAQQFPDLHSELNLSSLELGDSALYFCASSPEANTEAFFGQGTRLTVV.

Notes on this clone: This sample includes further DNA sequences coding for the same CDR3. The V gene is TRBV9, the J gene TRBJ1-3; D possibly corresponds to TRBD1 (5 bases). V lost 2 bases and J 0 bases, leaving 6 bases between the germline ends. The CDR3 totals 14 residues. Germline CDR1 is SGDLS and CDR2 is YYNGEE. CDR3 amino acids: CASSVGLSGNTIYF. CDR3 sequence (DNA): TGTGCCAGCAGCGTGGGGCTCTCTGGAAACACCATATATTTT.

The V gene is TRBV29-1, the J gene TRBJ1-2, with 9 bases identical to TRBD1. After removal of 4 bases from V and 9 bases from J, the junction contained 3 bases not matched to a gene. CDR3 length: 11 amino acids. Germline values: CDR1 SQVTM, CDR2 ANQGSEA. CDR3 sequence (DNA): TGCAGCGTTGCTACAGGGGGCCGCTACACCTTC. Protein product: CSVATGGRYTF.

Only one count was recorded for this clone. The chain is built from TRBV18 and TRBJ2-1; D gene unclear. This CDR3 is built from 12 residues. V lost 5 bases to trimming and J lost 5 bases, with 7 bases between them. Germline CDR1 KGHSH, CDR2 LQKENI. The CDR3 is CASSTDDNEQFF. The CDR3 bases are TGTGCCAGCTCAACCGACGACAATGAGCAGTTCTTC.

The chain couples TRBV9 to TRBJ2-3; TRBD1 is a possible D gene (6 bases). The CDR3 is made up of 14 amino acids. Germline V CDR1 and CDR2: SGDLS, YYNGEE. V lost 5 bases, J lost 2 bases, and 12 bases lay in between. The CDR3 spells CASSRTGFTDTQYF. For the CDR3, the DNA is TGTGCCAGCAGTCGAACAGGGTTCACAGATACGCAGTATTTT. Combining the CDR3 with reference TRBV9 and TRBJ2-3 gives the whole variable domain DSGVTQTPKHLITATGQRVTLRCSPRSGDLSVYWYQQSLDQGLQFLIQYYNGEERAKGNILERFSAQQFPDLHSELNLSSLELGDSALYFCASSRTGFTDTQYFGPGTRLTVL.

This clone was picked up a small number of times. V usage is TRBV18 and J usage is TRBJ1-2; unclear D gene. The length of the CDR3 is 13 residues. Trimming took off 6 bases at V and 4 bases at J, with 12 bases between the two ends. In germline, CDR1 is KGHSH, CDR2 LQKENI. Here the CDR3 DNA reads TGTGCCAGCTCCCCGGCGGGCGGCTATGGCTACACCTTC. This translates into CASSPAGGYGYTF.

The chain has TRBV19 and TRBJ1-2, with 8 bases matching TRBD1. The CDR3 spans 15 residues. Germline V CDR1 and CDR2: LNHDA, SQIVND (reference sequence). V trimming: 4 bases; J trimming: 5 bases; junction bases outside the gene matches: 9. The CDR3 nucleotides are TGTGCCAGTAGTAGAACAGGGGGAACCCCGTATGGCTACACCTTC. Its translation: CASSRTGGTPYGYTF.

The V gene is TRBV27, the J gene TRBJ1-5; maybe TRBD1 (6 bases). There are 13 residues in the CDR3. Per germline, CDR1 MNHEY and CDR2 SMNVEV (reference sequence). V lost 8 bases and J 10 bases, leaving 18 bases between the germline ends. CDR3 residues: CASSQQGNQPQHF. In nucleotides, the CDR3 is TGTGCCAGCTCCCAACAGGGTAACCAACCCCAGCATTTT.

This chain uses TRBV7-8 with TRBJ2-7; 7 bases align to TRBD2. In germline, CDR1 is SGHVS, CDR2 FQNEAQ. CDR3 length: 16 amino acids. V lost 5 bases and J lost 3; bases outside the gene matches: 13. The CDR3 coding sequence is TGTGCCAGCAGCCCCATCTCGGCGGGAGCAATCTACGAGCAGTACTTC. This gives the protein CASSPISAGAIYEQYF. The full variable domain, its missing parts supplied by reference TRBV7-8 and TRBJ2-7, is GAGVSQSPRYKVAKRGQDVALRCDPISGHVSLFWYQQALGQGPEFLTYFQNEAQLDKSGLPSDRFFAERPEGSVSTLKIQRTQQEDSAVYLCASSPISAGAIYEQYFGPGTRLTVT.

This chain joins TRBV10-3 and TRBJ2-7; possible D gene TRBD2, 6 bases. Between the trimmed V and J ends, which lost 6 bases and 4 bases, there was a span of 13 bases. The CDR3 contains 13 residues. Germline-derived CDR1 and CDR2 are ENHRY and SYGVKD. The CDR3 DNA reads as TGTGCCATCAGCGGGGGAATGGGTTACGAGCAGTACTTC. It translates to CAISGGMGYEQYF.

This chain connects TRBV4-1 to TRBJ2-2; the match to TRBD2 covers 14 bases. This CDR3 spans 18 amino acids. The germline V gene encodes CDR1 MGHRA and CDR2 YSYEKL. The junction had 7 bases not matched to a gene; V was cut back by 2 bases and J by 5 bases. The CDR3: CASSQKTSGRVFTGELFF. In DNA, the CDR3 is TGCGCCAGCAGCCAAAAGACTAGCGGGAGGGTATTTACCGGGGAGCTGTTTTTT.

This chain uses TRBV5-1 with TRBJ2-5; D tentatively fits TRBD1 or TRBD2 (5 bases each). The CDR3 is 15 residues long. The V end was cut by 2 bases, the J end by 5 bases, with 16 bases between. Germline CDR1 is SGHRS and CDR2 is YFSETQ. CDR3 protein: CASSFFFEGTETQYF. The CDR3 bases are TGCGCCAGCAGCTTTTTTTTTGAGGGGACGGAGACCCAGTACTTC.

The CDR3 is CASSPPSGSVYEQYF. In nucleotides, the CDR3 is TGTGCCAGCAGCCCACCTAGCGGGAGTGTCTACGAGCAGTACTTC. The gene calls are TRBV28 and TRBJ2-7; 10 positions match TRBD2. The CDR3 spans 15 residues. Germline assignment: CDR1 MDHEN and CDR2 SYDVKM. After removal of 6 bases from V and 3 bases from J, the junction contained 8 bases not matched to a gene. Looking up the rest from reference TRBV28 and TRBJ2-7 gives the full variable domain: DVKVTQSSRYLVKRTGEKVFLECVQDMDHENMFWYRQDPGLGLRLIYFSYDVKMKEKGDIPEGYSVSREKKERFSLILESASTNQTSMYLCASSPPSGSVYEQYFGPGTRLTVT.

J is TRBJ2-2 and V is TRBV6-6; TRBD2 matches 15 bases. The V segment lost 5 bases and the J segment 4 bases; nucleotides outside the gene matches: 2. Germline V gene lookup returns CDR1 MNHNY and CDR2 SVGAGI (reference sequence). The CDR3 spans 16 residues. The CDR3 DNA reads as TGTGCCAGCAGTCGGACTAGCGGGAGGGGCACCGGGGAGCTGTTTTTT. This translates into CASSRTSGRGTGELFF.

The gene calls are TRBV6-1 and TRBJ1-2; 11 nucleotides align to TRBD1. Trimming cost V 4 bases and J 0 bases; bases outside gene matches: 10. Germline CDR1 reads MNHNS; CDR2 reads SASEGT. The CDR3 sequence is 18 residues long. CDR3 sequence reads: CASSADGTGGSANYGYTF. CDR3 nucleotide sequence: TGTGCCAGCAGTGCCGACGGGACAGGGGGTAGCGCTAACTATGGCTACACCTTC.